This T cell receptor (beta chain) stems from a study of radiotherapy plus CTLA-4 blockade in lung cancer. Study-level findings and limits: Interferon-beta and early blood T cell clone dynamics reportedly predicted response best.

Details on this clone: Antigen: not known.

CTLA-4 blockade using ipilimumab, together with focal radiation, was received by patients with chemo-refractory metastatic non-small-cell lung cancer. Germline loops: CDR1 SNHLY, CDR2 FYNNEI. The CDR3 contains 14 residues. The ends lost 7 bases at V and 7 bases at J; junction bases unmatched: 7. Produced via immunoSEQ multiplex PCR; TCRdb's table is partial and in-frame only. Of approximately 40,000 clones detected, about 86% appear once; the ten largest clones hold about 20%. Specimen: peripheral blood, collected from a patient treated with radiotherapy plus ipilimumab. This rearrangement joins TRBV2 to TRBJ2-5; 12 bases fit TRBD2. The receptor comes from a human donor with non-small cell lung cancer whose response to radiotherapy plus ipilimumab could not be evaluated. In DNA form, the CDR3 reads TGTGCCAGCATGAGGACTAGCGGGATGGCGACCCAGTACTTC. Protein: CASMRTSGMATQYF.